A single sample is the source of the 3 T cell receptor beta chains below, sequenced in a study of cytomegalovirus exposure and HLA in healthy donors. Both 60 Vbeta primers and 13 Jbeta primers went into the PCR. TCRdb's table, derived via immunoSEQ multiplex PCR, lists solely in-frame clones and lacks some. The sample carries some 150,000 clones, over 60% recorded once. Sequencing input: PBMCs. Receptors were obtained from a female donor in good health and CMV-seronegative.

The CDR3 protein is CASSPGTGAFF. CDR3 in DNA: TGTGCCAGCAGTCCCGGGACAGGGGCATTCTTT. The J gene is TRBJ1-1, the V gene TRBV11-3; 10 nucleotides line up with TRBD1. The CDR3 consists of 11 residues. The J segment lost 14 bases and the V segment lost 6 bases, leaving 6 bases of the junction unmatched. The germline V gene has CDR1 SGHNT and CDR2 YENEEA.

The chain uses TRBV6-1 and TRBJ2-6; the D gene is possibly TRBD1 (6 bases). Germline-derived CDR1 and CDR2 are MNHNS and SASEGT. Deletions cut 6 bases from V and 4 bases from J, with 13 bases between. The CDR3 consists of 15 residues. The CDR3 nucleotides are TGTGCCAGCAGGACAACAGGGACAGGGGCCAACGTCCTGACTTTC. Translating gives CASRTTGTGANVLTF.

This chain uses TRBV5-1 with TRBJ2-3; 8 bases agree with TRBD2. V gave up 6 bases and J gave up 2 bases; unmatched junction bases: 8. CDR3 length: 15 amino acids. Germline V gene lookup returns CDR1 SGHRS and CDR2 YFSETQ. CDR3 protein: CASKSSGVDTDTQYF. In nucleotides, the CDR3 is TGCGCCAGCAAAAGTAGCGGGGTCGACACAGATACGCAGTATTTT.